The clone carrying this TCR beta chain appeared once. Its specificity is not known. V was clipped by 6 bases and J by 4 bases; unmatched bases: 11. Germline V gives CDR1 SEHNR, CDR2 FQNEAQ (reference sequence). This CDR3 spans 15 amino acids. These data come from a study of CD8 T cells in Susac syndrome. Study-level results: The study's TCR sequencing and HLA analysis covered a relatively small number of individuals, and the study acknowledged this.

An input of 0.5 to 1 ug of RNA was subjected to reverse transcription using random hexamers. An immunoSEQ multiplex PCR generated amplified TCR beta CDR3 products spanning 54 Vbeta and 13 Jbeta. Each CDR3 protein is one row after TCRdb ran MiXCR on the immunoSEQ multiplex PCR reads. The sample contains approximately 280,000 distinct CDR3 sequences, about 85% of which appear only once. The clonotype was recovered from a human donor with multiple sclerosis. The chain carries TRBV7-9 and TRBJ1-2; 7 bases map to TRBD1. The material sequenced was CD8+ T cells from PBMCs. DNA of the CDR3: TGTGCCAGCAGAATCCCGACAGGGTTATTCTATGGCTACACCTTC. It is translated as CASRIPTGLFYGYTF.